One T cell receptor beta chain is described in this entry. Its antigen is not identified. Within the sample, other DNA sequences also encode this same CDR3. V dropped 3 bases and J dropped 2 bases, with 5 bases sitting between them. The CDR3 loop spans 13 amino acids. Germline assignment: CDR1 ENHRY and CDR2 SYGVKD. The PCR used 60 Vbeta and 13 Jbeta primers. Method: immunoSEQ multiplex PCR; TCRdb's copy keeps in-frame clones and lacks some. The table includes 95,000 to 100,000 clones, under 80% detected once. These data come from a study of cytomegalovirus exposure and HLA in healthy donors. Study-wide results and caveats: There were reportedly fewer N-insertions in an Asian-associated ancestry cluster than the approximately 700-donor mean, in a later analysis.

The sample comprised PBMCs. V gene TRBV10-3 combines with J gene TRBJ2-1; D gene unclear. The sequence was obtained from a man in his forties in good health and CMV-seronegative. The CDR3 loop reads CAISDPAYNEQFF. For the CDR3, the DNA is TGTGCCATCAGTGATCCCGCCTACAATGAGCAGTTCTTC.